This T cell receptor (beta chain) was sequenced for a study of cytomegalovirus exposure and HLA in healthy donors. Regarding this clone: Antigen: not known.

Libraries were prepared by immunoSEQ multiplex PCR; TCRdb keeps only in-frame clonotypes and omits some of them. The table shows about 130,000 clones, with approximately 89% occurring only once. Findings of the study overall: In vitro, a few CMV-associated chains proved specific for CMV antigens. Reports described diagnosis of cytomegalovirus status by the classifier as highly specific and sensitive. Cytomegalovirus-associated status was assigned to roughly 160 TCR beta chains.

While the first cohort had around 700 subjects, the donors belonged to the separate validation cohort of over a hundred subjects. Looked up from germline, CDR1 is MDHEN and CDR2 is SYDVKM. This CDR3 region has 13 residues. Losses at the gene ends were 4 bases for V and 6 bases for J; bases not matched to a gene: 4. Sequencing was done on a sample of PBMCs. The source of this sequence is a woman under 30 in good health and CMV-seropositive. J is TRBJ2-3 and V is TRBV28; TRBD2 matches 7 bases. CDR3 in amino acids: CASSWGGVDTQYF. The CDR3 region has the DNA TGTGCCAGCAGTTGGGGAGGGGTCGATACGCAGTATTTT.